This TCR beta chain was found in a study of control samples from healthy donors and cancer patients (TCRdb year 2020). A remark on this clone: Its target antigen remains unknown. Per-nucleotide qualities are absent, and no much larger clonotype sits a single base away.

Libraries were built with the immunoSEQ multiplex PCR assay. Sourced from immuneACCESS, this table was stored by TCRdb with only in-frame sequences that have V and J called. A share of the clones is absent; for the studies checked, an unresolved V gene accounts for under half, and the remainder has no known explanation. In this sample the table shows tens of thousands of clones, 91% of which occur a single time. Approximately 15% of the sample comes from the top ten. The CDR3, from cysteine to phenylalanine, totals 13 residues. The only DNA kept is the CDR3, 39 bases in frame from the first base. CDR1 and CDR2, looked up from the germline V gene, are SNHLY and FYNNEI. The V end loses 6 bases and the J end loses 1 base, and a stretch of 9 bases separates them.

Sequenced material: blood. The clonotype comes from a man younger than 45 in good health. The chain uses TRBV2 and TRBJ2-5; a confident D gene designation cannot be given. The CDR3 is CASSLNGQETQYF. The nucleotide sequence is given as TGTGCCAGCAGCCTCAACGGCCAAGAGACCCAGTACTTC.